The 16 T cell receptor beta chains presented below share a single source sample, sequenced in a study of control samples from healthy donors and cancer patients. Clones were sequenced by immunoSEQ multiplex PCR, and TCRdb holds only the in-frame ones, with some missing. Of approximately 150,000 clones detected, 96% appear once; the ten largest clones hold approximately 1%. Sequencing input: blood. These receptors originate from a woman in her 30s in good health.

The chain joins TRBV5-4 to TRBJ1-6, with D perhaps matching TRBD1 (5 bases). Trimming took 4 bases from V and 7 from J, leaving 15 bases between them. CDR1 SGHNT and CDR2 YYREEE come from the germline V gene (reference sequence). CDR3 size: 15 residues. CDR3 in DNA: TGTGCCAGCAGCCCGGAAGGGGACGGGAATTCACCCCTCCACTTT. Protein product: CASSPEGDGNSPLHF.

DNA for the CDR3: TGTGCCAGCAGCTTAGTTAGTGGAGCCAGCATTCAGTACTTC. It yields the protein CASSLVSGASIQYF. The chain joins TRBV11-2 to TRBJ2-4; no definite D call. Germline V lookup: CDR1 SGHAT, CDR2 FQNNGV. This CDR3 region has 14 residues. V lost 1 base and J 9 bases, leaving 13 bases between the germline ends. The full variable domain, rest sourced from reference TRBV11-2 and TRBJ2-4, is EAGVAQSPRYKIIEKRQSVAFWCNPISGHATLYWYQQILGQGPKLLIQFQNNGVVDDSQLPKDRFSAERLKGVDSTLKIQPAKLEDSAVYLCASSLVSGASIQYFGAGTRLSVL.

The chain links TRBV6-6 to TRBJ1-1, with 7 bases lining up with TRBD1. The CDR3 has 14 amino acids. Germline V gene data show CDR1 as MNHNY and CDR2 as SVGAGI (reference sequence). The trim removed 4 bases at V and 0 bases at J, leaving 2 bases unmatched. The CDR3 DNA reads as TGTGCCAGCAGTTCGGGACAGCTGAACACTGAAGCTTTCTTT. It specifies CASSSGQLNTEAFF.

The gene calls are TRBV10-2 and TRBJ2-3, with TRBD2 matching over 11 bases. Germline trimming cut 2 bases from V and 8 bases from J; bases unmatched to any gene: 12. The CDR3 totals 17 residues. The V gene's germline CDR1 is WSHSY and CDR2 SAAADI. CDR3 in amino acids: CASSEAIIAGGLGTQYF. The CDR3 nucleotides read TGCGCCAGCAGTGAGGCAATTATAGCGGGGGGGCTCGGTACGCAGTATTTT.

The rearrangement joins TRBV13 to TRBJ2-3; 7 positions agree with TRBD2. CDR1 and CDR2 (germline): PRHDT, FYEKMQ (reference sequence). The V gene end was trimmed by 5 bases and the J gene end by 3 bases; junction bases not matched to a gene: 14. The CDR3 totals 17 residues. The CDR3 loop reads CASSPNTAGDRTDTQYF. CDR3 DNA sequence: TGTGCCAGCAGCCCGAATACCGCGGGAGACCGTACAGATACGCAGTATTTT. The full variable domain, rest sourced from reference TRBV13 and TRBJ2-3, is AAGVIQSPRHLIKEKRETATLKCYPIPRHDTVYWYQQGPGQDPQFLISFYEKMQSDKGSIPDRFSAQQFSDYHSELNMSSLELGDSALYFCASSPNTAGDRTDTQYFGPGTRLTVL.

The rearrangement joins TRBV5-5 to TRBJ2-1; perhaps TRBD2 as D (6 bases). V was clipped by 2 bases and J by 4 bases, with 13 bases between them. The CDR3 loop spans 15 amino acids. Germline loops: CDR1 SGHKS, CDR2 YYEKEE (reference sequence). The CDR3 nucleotides are TGTGCCAGCAGCTTTCCGGGGGACCTATACAATGAGCAGTTCTTC. It is translated as CASSFPGDLYNEQFF.

The rearrangement uses TRBV5-1 and TRBJ2-5; 13 bases are a match to TRBD2. V lost 4 bases to trimming and J lost 1 base; unmatched junction nucleotides: 7. CDR1 is SGHRS and CDR2 is YFSETQ in the germline V gene. The CDR3 extends over 17 amino acids. Written as DNA, the CDR3 is TGCGCCAGCAGCCCGGGACTAGCGGGGCCTTCCCAAGAGACCCAGTACTTC. Protein sequence: CASSPGLAGPSQETQYF.

The chain employs TRBV11-2 and TRBJ2-1; D call uncertain. The length of the CDR3 is 12 residues. The V gene lost 1 base and the J gene lost 8 bases, with 6 bases spanning the gap. Germline V gene data show CDR1 as SGHAT and CDR2 as FQNNGV. The CDR3 loop is CASSLGRYEQFF. The CDR3 coding sequence is TGTGCCAGCAGCTTAGGTCGGTATGAGCAGTTCTTC.

V and J are TRBV6-4 and TRBJ2-1; D is perhaps TRBD1 (6 bases). From germline, CDR1 is MRHNA and CDR2 SNTAGT. V gave up 0 bases and J gave up 7 bases, with 16 bases separating them. CDR3 length: 16 residues. CDR3 nucleotide sequence: TGTGCCAGCAGTGACTCGGGCAGGGGCCCATCTAATGAGCAGTTCTTC. This codes for CASSDSGRGPSNEQFF.

This chain joins TRBV4-1 and TRBJ1-4; 7 nucleotides agree with TRBD1. V trimming: 8 bases; J trimming: 3 bases; junction bases outside the gene matches: 6. Per germline, CDR1 MGHRA and CDR2 YSYEKL. The CDR3 contains 14 residues. In DNA, the CDR3 is TGCGCCAGCGGTTCGACAGGGTCTAATGAAAAACTGTTTTTT. The encoded protein is CASGSTGSNEKLFF.

V gene TRBV28 combines with J gene TRBJ1-2; D ambiguous. The germline gives CDR1 MDHEN, CDR2 SYDVKM. The CDR3 spans 15 residues. Trimming pared 3 bases from V and 6 bases from J, leaving 17 bases between. In nucleotides, the CDR3 is TGTGCCAGCAGTTTTATCGTAGGAGGAAGTAATGGCTACACCTTC. Its protein product is CASSFIVGGSNGYTF.

This clone was counted a single time. The CDR3 reads CASSGGTAIFHF. The CDR3 coding sequence is TGTGCCAGTAGTGGAGGGACCGCAATATTCCACTTT. The rearrangement joins TRBV19 to TRBJ1-6, with D perhaps matching TRBD1 (5 bases). V lost 5 bases and J 17 bases, leaving 16 bases between the germline ends. This CDR3 is built from 12 residues. CDR1 is LNHDA, CDR2 SQIVND, per germline (reference sequence).

V and J are TRBV29-1 and TRBJ2-7; 10 nucleotides align to TRBD2. The CDR3 contains 14 residues. V trimming: 4 bases; J trimming: 0 bases; junction bases outside the gene matches: 3. The germline V gene has CDR1 SQVTM and CDR2 ANQGSEA. The CDR3 DNA sequence: TGCAGCGTTGTAAGACTAGCGGGCTCCTACGAGCAGTACTTC. Protein product: CSVVRLAGSYEQYF.

The CDR3 is CASSYTGDTEAFF. CDR3 nucleotide sequence: TGTGCCAGCAGCTATACAGGGGATACTGAAGCTTTCTTT. This sequence joins TRBV14 and TRBJ1-1; 7 positions agree with TRBD1. The V gene's germline CDR1 is SGHDN and CDR2 FVKESK. The CDR3 covers 13 residues. Losses at the gene ends were 5 bases for V and 5 bases for J; bases not matched to a gene: 5.

J is TRBJ1-6 and V is TRBV15; TRBD1 might be the D (5 bases). The germline CDR1 and CDR2 sequences are LNHNV and YYDKDF (reference sequence). Between the trimmed V and J ends, which lost 4 bases and 9 bases, there was a span of 13 bases. The length of the CDR3 is 14 residues. In DNA, the CDR3 is TGTGCCACCAGCACCCTTTCAGGGCGTTCACCCCTCCACTTT. It specifies CATSTLSGRSPLHF. The whole variable domain, filled in from reference TRBV15 and TRBJ1-6, reads DAMVIQNPRYQVTQFGKPVTLSCSQTLNHNVMYWYQQKSSQAPKLLFHYYDKDFNNEADTPDNFQSRRPNTSFCFLDIRSPGLGDTAMYLCATSTLSGRSPLHFGNGTRLTVT.

The gene calls are TRBV28 and TRBJ2-7; D unclear. The V gene lost 5 bases and the J gene lost 0 bases, with 14 bases spanning the gap. Germline V lookup: CDR1 MDHEN, CDR2 SYDVKM. There are 15 residues in the CDR3. The chain's CDR3 is CASSPRRTLSYEQYF. Written as DNA, the CDR3 is TGTGCCAGCAGTCCCCGGCGGACCCTCTCCTACGAGCAGTACTTC.